The clone carrying this T cell receptor beta chain showed up just a few times. Germline-derived CDR1 and CDR2 are LNHDA and SQIVND (reference sequence). The germline V and J ends were trimmed by 7 bases and 2 bases, with 15 bases remaining between them. The CDR3 totals 15 residues. These data originate in a study of metastatic and nonmetastatic thyroid tumors. Study background: The authors compared repertoires across blood and tumor or nodule tissue from malignant and benign thyroid patients.

Thyroid surgery was performed in patients who had received no treatment beforehand. Through MiXCR, TCRdb re-clonotyped the PCR reads. The repertoire holds about 9,000 clones, with roughly 14% as singletons. V is TRBV19 and J is TRBJ1-5; D might be TRBD1 (5 bases). This clonotype was obtained from a female donor with papillary thyroid cancer or a benign thyroid nodule (not recorded which). Some clones in this sample may be carry-over from other donors' samples. Sequencing was done on a sample of blood. CDR3: CASNRRDGGNQPQHF. The CDR3 DNA sequence: TGTGCCAGTAACCGCAGGGACGGGGGCAATCAGCCCCAGCATTTT.